This T cell receptor beta chain was retrieved from a study of T cells in Graves' hyperthyroidism and ophthalmopathy. Amplification targeted TCR beta CDR3 regions from RNA transcripts. The TCR CDR3 first-round RT-PCR relied on the HTBI primer set. TCRdb passed the multiplex PCR reads through MiXCR, listing each CDR3 protein once. Of fewer than 600,000 distinct CDR3 sequences listed, around 15% are singletons. Ten or more counts support this clonotype. This CDR3 is built from 14 residues. The germline gives CDR1 MNHEY, CDR2 SMNVEV (reference sequence). With V trimmed by 6 bases and J by 7 bases, 7 bases remained unmatched.

The genes are TRBV27 and TRBJ2-7, with 12 bases lining up with TRBD2. The sequencing sample was made of blood. The source is a woman between 18 and 29 years old with Graves' hyperthyroidism. The chain's CDR3 is CASSRLTSGREQYF. CDR3 DNA: TGTGCCAGCAGCCGACTGACTAGCGGGAGAGAGCAGTACTTC.